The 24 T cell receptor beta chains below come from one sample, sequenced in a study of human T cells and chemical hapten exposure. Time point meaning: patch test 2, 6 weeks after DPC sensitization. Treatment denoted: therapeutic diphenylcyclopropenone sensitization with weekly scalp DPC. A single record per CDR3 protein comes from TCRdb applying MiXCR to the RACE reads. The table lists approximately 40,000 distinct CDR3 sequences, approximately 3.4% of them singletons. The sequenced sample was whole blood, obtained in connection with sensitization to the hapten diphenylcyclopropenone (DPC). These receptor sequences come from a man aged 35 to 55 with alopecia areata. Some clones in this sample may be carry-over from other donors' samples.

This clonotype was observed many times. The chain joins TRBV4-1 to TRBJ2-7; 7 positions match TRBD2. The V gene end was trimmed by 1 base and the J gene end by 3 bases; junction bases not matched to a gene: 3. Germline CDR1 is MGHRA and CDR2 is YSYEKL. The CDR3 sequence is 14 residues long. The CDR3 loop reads CASSQGTRSYEQYF. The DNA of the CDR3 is TGCGCCAGCAGCCAAGGGACTAGGAGCTACGAGCAGTACTTC.

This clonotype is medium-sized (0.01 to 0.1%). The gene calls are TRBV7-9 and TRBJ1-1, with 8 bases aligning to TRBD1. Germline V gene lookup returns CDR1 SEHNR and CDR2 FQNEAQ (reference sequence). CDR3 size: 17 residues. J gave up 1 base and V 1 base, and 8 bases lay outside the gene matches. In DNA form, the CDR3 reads TGTGCCAGCAGCTTAGGGGTTCTGGGGACAGGGAACACTGAAGCTTTCTTT. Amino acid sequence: CASSLGVLGTGNTEAFF.

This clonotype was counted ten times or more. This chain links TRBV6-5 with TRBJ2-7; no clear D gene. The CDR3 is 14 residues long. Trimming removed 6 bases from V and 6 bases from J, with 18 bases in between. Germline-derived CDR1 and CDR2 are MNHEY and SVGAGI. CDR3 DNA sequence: TGTGCCAGCAGCCAAAGCTGGACCGCGGCCGAGCAGTACTTC. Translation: CASSQSWTAAEQYF.

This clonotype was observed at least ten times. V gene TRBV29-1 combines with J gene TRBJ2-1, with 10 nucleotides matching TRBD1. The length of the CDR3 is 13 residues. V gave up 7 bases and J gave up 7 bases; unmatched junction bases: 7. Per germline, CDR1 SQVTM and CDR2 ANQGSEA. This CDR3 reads CSGSRDRGNEQFF. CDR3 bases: TGCAGCGGCTCCCGGGACAGGGGAAATGAGCAGTTCTTC.

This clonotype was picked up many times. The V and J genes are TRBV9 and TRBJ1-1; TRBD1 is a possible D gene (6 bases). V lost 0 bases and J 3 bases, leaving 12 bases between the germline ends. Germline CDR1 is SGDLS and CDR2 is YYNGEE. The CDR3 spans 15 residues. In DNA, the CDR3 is TGTGCCAGCAGCGTAGATGGGGGGCAGTACACTGAAGCTTTCTTT. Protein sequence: CASSVDGGQYTEAFF.

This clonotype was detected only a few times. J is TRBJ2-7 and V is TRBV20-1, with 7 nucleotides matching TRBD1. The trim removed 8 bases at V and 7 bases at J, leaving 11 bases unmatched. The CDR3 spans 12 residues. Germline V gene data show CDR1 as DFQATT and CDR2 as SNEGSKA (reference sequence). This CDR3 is CSLRDRASEQYF. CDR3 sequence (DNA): TGCAGTCTCCGGGACAGAGCCTCGGAGCAGTACTTC.

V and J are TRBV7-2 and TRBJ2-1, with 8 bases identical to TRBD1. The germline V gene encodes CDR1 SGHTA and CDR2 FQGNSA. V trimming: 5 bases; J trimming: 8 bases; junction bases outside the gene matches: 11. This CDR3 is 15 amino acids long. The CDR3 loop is CASSPNSQGADEQFF. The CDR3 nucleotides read TGTGCCAGCAGCCCGAACTCTCAGGGGGCAGATGAGCAGTTCTTC. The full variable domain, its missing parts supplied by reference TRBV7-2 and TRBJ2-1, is GAGVSQSPSNKVTEKGKDVELRCDPISGHTALYWYRQSLGQGLEFLIYFQGNSAPDKSGLPSDRFSAERTGGSVSTLTIQRTQQEDSAVYLCASSPNSQGADEQFFGPGTRLTVL.

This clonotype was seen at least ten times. CDR3 residues: CASGQDNSNQPQHF. The CDR3 region has the DNA TGTGCCAGCGGCCAGGATAATAGCAATCAGCCCCAGCATTTT. This chain connects TRBV2 to TRBJ1-5, with D uncertain. Between the trimmed V and J ends, which lost 8 bases and 0 bases, there was a span of 11 bases. Per germline, CDR1 SNHLY and CDR2 FYNNEI. There are 14 residues in the CDR3.

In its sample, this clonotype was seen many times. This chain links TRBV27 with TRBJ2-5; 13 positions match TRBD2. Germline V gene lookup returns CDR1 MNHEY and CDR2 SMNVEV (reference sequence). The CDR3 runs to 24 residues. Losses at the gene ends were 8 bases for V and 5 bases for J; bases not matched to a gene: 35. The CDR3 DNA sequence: TGTGCCAGCCGACCCCTTACTGGGACAGGGCGGCCGACTAGCGGGAGGCCGTCCGGGGAGACCCAGTACTTC. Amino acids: CASRPLTGTGRPTSGRPSGETQYF.

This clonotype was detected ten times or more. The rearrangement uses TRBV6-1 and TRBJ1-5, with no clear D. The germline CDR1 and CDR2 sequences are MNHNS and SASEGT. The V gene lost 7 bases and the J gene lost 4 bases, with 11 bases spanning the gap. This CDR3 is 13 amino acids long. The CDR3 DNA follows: TGTGCCAGCACTGGCAGTAAAAATCAGCCCCAGCATTTT. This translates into CASTGSKNQPQHF.

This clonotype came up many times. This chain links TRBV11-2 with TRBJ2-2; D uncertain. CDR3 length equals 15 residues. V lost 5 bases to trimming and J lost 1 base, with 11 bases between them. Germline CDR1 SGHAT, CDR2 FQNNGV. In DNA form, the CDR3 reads TGTGCCAGCAGCCCCACACAGATGAACACCGGGGAGCTGTTTTTT. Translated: CASSPTQMNTGELFF.

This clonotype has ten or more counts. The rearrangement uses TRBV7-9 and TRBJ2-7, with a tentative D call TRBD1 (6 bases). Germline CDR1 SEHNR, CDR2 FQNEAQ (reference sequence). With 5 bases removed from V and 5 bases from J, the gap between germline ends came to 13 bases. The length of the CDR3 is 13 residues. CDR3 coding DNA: TGTGCCAGCAGCCATTATACAGGGCACGAGCAGTACTTC. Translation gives CASSHYTGHEQYF.

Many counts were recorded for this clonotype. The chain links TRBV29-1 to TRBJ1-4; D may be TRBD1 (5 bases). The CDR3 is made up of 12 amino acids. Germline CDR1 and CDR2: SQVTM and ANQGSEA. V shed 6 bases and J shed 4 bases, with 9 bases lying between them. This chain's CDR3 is CSVRGFNEKLFF. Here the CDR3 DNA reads TGCAGCGTCCGGGGCTTTAATGAAAAACTGTTTTTT.

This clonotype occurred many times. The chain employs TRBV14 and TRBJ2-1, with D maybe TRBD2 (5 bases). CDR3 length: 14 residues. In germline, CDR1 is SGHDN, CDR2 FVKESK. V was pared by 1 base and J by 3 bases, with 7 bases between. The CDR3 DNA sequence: TGTGCCAGCAGCCAAGCACGGGGCTACAATGAGCAGTTCTTC. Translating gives CASSQARGYNEQFF. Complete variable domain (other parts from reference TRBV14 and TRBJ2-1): EAGVTQFPSHSVIEKGQTVTLRCDPISGHDNLYWYRRVMGKEIKFLLHFVKESKQDESGMPNNRFLAERTGGTYSTLKVQPAELEDSGVYFCASSQARGYNEQFFGPGTRLTVL.

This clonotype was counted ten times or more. CDR3 nucleotides: TGCAGTGCTAGAGATATAACTAGCGGATCCTACGAGCAGTACTTC. It encodes CSARDITSGSYEQYF. This chain connects TRBV20-1 to TRBJ2-7; 8 bases are a match to TRBD2. Trimming at V came to 0 bases and at J to 1 base, leaving 5 bases not matched to a gene. Germline values: CDR1 DFQATT, CDR2 SNEGSKA (reference sequence). The CDR3 length is 15 residues.

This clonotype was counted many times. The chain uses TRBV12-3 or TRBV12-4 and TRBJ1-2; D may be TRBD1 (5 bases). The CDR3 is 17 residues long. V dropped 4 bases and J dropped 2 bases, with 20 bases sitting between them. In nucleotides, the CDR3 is TGTGCCAGCAGTTCCGCCTGGGACGTGAACCTCAACTATGGCTACACCTTC. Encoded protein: CASSSAWDVNLNYGYTF.

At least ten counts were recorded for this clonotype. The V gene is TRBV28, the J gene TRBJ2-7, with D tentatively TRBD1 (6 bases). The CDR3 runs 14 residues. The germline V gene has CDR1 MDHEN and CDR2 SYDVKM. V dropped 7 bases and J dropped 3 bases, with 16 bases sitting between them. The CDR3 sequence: CASKLNRAVYEQYF. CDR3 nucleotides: TGTGCCAGCAAATTAAACAGGGCTGTCTACGAGCAGTACTTC. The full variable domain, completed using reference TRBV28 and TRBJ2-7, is DVKVTQSSRYLVKRTGEKVFLECVQDMDHENMFWYRQDPGLGLRLIYFSYDVKMKEKGDIPEGYSVSREKKERFSLILESASTNQTSMYLCASKLNRAVYEQYFGPGTRLTVT.

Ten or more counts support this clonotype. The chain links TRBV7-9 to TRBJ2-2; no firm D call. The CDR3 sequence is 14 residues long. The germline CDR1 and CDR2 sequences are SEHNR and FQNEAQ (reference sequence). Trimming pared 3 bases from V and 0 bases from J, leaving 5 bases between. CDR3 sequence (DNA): TGTGCCAGCAGCTTTCTAGCGAACACCGGGGAGCTGTTTTTT. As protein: CASSFLANTGELFF.

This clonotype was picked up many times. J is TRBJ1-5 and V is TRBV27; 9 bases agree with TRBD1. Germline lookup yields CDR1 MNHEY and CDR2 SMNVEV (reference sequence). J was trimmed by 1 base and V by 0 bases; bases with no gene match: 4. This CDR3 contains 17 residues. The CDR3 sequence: CASSLSTGQGSNQPQHF. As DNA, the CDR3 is TGTGCCAGCAGTTTATCGACGGGACAGGGAAGCAATCAGCCCCAGCATTTT.

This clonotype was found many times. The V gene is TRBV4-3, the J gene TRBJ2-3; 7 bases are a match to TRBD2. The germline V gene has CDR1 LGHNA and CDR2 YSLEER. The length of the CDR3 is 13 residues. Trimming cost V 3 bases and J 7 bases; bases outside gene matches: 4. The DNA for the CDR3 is TGCGCCAGCAGCCAGACTAGCTCAAATACGCAGTATTTT. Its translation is CASSQTSSNTQYF.

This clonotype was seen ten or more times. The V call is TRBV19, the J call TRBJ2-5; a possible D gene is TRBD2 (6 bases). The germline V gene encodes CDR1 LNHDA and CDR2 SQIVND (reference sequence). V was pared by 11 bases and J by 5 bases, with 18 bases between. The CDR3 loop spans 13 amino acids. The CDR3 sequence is CASRDGGLETQYF. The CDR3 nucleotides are TGTGCCTCACGCGACGGGGGTCTGGAGACCCAGTACTTC.

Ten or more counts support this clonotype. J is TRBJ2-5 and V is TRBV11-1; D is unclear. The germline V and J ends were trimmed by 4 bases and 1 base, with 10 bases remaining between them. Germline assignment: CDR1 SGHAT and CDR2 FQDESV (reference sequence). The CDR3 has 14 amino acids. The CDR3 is CASSSRVSQETQYF. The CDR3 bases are TGTGCCAGCAGCTCGAGAGTGTCCCAAGAGACCCAGTACTTC.

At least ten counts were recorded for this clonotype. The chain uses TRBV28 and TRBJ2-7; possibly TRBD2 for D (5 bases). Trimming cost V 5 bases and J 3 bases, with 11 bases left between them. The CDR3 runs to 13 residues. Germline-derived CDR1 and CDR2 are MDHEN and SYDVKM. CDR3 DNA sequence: TGTGCCAGCAGTCCGCAGGAGGTCTACGAGCAGTACTTC. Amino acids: CASSPQEVYEQYF.

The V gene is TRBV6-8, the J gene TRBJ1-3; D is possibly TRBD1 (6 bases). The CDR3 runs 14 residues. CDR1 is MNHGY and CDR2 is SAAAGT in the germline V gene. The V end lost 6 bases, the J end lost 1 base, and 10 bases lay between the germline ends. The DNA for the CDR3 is TGTGCCAGCAGCCACAGGGAATCTGGAAACACCATATATTTT. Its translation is CASSHRESGNTIYF.